This TCR beta chain was profiled in a study of tissue T cells after allogeneic stem cell transplantation. Study details: Four unmodified and three CD34-selected T-cell-depleted grafts went to graft-versus-host disease patients.

Study findings and constraints: Motif-based clustering found tissue-specific repertoire signatures shared across patients, though few clones were shared. Anatomically similar tissues had similar TCR repertoires within each patient. Sampling depth was limited, and the cohort was small and clinically varied.

The CDR3 is made up of 16 amino acids. V lost 0 bases, J lost 1 base, and 11 bases lay in between. The V gene's germline CDR1 is LGHNA and CDR2 YNFKEQ. A remark on this clone: Antigen: not known.

Repertoires were generated with immunoSEQ multiplex PCR, while TCRdb's copy carries only in-frame clones and drops some. The sample records about 26,000 clones, about 89% being singletons. This clonotype was obtained from a male donor aged 60 or older who later had graft-versus-host disease after an allogeneic stem cell transplant. The sample here was blood, taken before transplantation. The rearrangement joins TRBV4-2 to TRBJ2-3; weak D call: TRBD2 (5 bases). The CDR3 loop is CASSQDPLGRTDTQYF. The CDR3 DNA is TGTGCCAGCAGCCAAGATCCACTAGGCCGCACAGATACGCAGTATTTT.